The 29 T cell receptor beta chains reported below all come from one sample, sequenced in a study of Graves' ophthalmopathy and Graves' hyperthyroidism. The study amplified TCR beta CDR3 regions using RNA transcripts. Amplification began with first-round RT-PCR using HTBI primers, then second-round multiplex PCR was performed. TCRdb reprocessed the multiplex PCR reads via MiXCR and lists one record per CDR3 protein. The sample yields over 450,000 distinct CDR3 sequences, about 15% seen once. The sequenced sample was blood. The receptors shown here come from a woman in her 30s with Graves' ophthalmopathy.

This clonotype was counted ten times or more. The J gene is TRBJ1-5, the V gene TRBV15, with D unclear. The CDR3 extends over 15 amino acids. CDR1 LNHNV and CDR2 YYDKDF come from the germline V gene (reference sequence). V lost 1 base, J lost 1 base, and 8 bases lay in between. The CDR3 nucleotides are TGTGCCACCAGCAGAGTTGGGGTCAGCAATCAGCCCCAGCATTTT. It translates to CATSRVGVSNQPQHF.

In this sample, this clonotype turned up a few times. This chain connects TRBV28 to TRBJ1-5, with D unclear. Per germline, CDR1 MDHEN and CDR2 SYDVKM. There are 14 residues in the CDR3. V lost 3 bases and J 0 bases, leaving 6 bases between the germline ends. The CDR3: CASSFGVSNQPQHF. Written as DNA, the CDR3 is TGTGCCAGCAGTTTTGGTGTTAGCAATCAGCCCCAGCATTTT.

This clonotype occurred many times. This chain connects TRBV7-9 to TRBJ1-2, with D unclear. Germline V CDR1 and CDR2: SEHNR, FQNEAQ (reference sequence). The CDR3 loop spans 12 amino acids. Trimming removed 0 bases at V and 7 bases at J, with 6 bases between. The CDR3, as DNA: TGTGCCAGCAGCTTAGCGAATTTTGGCTACACCTTC. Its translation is CASSLANFGYTF.

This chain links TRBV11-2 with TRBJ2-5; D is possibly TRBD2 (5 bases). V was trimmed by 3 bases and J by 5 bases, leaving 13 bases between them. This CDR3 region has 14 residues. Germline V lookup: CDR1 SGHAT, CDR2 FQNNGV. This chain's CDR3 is CASSFSSGGETQYF. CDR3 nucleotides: TGTGCCAGCAGCTTTAGTTCAGGAGGCGAGACCCAGTACTTC.

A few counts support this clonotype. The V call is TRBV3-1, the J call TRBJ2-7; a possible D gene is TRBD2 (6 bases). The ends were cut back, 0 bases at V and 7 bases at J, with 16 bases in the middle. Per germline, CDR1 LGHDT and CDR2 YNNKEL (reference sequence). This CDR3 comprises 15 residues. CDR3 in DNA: TGTGCCAGCAGCCAAGATACGGGGGTGCCGGGGGAGCAGTACTTC. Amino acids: CASSQDTGVPGEQYF.

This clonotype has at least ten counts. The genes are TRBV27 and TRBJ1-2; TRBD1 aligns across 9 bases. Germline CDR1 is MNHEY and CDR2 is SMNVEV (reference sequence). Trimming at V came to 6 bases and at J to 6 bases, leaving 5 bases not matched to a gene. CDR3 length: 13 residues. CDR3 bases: TGTGCCAGCAGGGGACAGGGAAAAGATGGCTACACCTTC. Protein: CASRGQGKDGYTF.

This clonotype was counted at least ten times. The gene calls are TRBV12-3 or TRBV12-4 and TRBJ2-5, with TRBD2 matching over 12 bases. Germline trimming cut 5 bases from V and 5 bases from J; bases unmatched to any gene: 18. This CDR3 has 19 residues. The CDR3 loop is CASSGMTSGGPFVGETQYF. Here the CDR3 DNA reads TGTGCCAGCAGTGGGATGACTAGCGGGGGTCCCTTCGTCGGGGAGACCCAGTACTTC.

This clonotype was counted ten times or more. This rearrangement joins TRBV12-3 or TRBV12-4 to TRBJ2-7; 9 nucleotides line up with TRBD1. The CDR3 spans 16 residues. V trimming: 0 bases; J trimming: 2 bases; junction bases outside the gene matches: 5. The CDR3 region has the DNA TGTGCCAGCAGTTTAGCTGGACAGGGGTTGACCTACGAGCAGTACTTC. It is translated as CASSLAGQGLTYEQYF.

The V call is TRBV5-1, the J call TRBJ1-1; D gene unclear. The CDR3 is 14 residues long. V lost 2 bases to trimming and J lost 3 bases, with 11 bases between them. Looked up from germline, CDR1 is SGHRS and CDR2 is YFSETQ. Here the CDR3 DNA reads TGCGCCAGCAGCTTAGGAATTCCTTACACTGAAGCTTTCTTT. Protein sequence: CASSLGIPYTEAFF.

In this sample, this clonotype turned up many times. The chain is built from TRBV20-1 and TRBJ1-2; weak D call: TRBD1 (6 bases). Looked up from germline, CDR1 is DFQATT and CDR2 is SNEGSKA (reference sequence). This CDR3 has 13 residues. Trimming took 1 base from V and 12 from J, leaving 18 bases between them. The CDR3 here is CSARAGEGRGHTF. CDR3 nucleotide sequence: TGCAGTGCTAGAGCTGGGGAGGGGCGGGGGCACACCTTC.

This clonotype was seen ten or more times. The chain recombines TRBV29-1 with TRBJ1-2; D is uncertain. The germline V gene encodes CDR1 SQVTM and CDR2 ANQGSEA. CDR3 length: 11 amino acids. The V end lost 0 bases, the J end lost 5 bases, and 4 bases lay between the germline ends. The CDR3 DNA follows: TGCAGCGTTGAAGAAATATATGGCTACACCTTC. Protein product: CSVEEIYGYTF.

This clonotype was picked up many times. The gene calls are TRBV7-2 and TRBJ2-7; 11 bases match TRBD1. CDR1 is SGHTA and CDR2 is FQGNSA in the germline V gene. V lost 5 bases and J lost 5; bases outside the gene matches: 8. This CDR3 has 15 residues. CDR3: CASSPPGTGGDEQYF. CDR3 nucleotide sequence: TGTGCCAGCAGCCCCCCCGGGACAGGGGGTGACGAGCAGTACTTC.

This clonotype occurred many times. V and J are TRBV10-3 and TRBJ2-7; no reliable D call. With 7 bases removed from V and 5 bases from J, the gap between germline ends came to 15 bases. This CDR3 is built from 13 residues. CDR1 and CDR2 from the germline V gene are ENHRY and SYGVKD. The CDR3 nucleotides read TGTGCCATCACTCCCAAAGGGTTCCACGAGCAGTACTTC. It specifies CAITPKGFHEQYF.

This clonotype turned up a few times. DNA for the CDR3: TGTGCCAGCAGTGGCCAATATTCACCCCTCCACTTT. Translated: CASSGQYSPLHF. V and J are TRBV6-1 and TRBJ1-6; D is ambiguous. The CDR3 extends over 12 amino acids. The germline V gene has CDR1 MNHNS and CDR2 SASEGT. The V gene lost 4 bases and the J gene lost 8 bases, with 6 bases spanning the gap.

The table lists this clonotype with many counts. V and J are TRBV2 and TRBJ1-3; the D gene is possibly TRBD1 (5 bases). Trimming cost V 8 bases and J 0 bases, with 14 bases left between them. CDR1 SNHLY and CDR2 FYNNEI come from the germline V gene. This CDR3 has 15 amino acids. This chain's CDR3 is CASSRDPSSGNTIYF. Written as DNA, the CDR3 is TGTGCCAGCTCCCGGGACCCTAGCTCTGGAAACACCATATATTTT.

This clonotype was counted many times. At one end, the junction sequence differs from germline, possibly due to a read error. CDR3 DNA sequence: TGCAGTACTAGTCGGTCTCTCACTGAAGCTTTCTTT. It is translated as CSTSRSLTEAFF. This chain joins TRBV20-1 and TRBJ1-1; no definite D call. Germline lookup yields CDR1 DFQATT and CDR2 SNEGSKA (reference sequence). This CDR3 region has 12 residues.

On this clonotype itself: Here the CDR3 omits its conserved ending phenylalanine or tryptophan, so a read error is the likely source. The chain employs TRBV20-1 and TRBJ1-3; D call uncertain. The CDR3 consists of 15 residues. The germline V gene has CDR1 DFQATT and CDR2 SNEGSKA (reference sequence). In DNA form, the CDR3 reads TGCAGTGCTAGTTACCCGGGTGCGCTCGGAAGCACCATATATTTG. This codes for CSASYPGALGSTIYL.

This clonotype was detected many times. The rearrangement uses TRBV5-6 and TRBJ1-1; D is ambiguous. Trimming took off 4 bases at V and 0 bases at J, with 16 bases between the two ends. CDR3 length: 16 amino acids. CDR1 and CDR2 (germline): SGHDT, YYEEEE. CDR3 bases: TGTGCCAGCAGCCGCAAAGGACCGCTTCTGAACACTGAAGCTTTCTTT. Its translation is CASSRKGPLLNTEAFF.

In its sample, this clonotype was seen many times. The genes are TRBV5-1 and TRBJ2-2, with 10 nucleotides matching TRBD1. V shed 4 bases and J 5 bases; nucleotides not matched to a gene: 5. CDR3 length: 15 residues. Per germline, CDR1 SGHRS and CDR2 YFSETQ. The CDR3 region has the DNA TGCGCCAGCAGCCAAGGGACAGGGGCTACCGGGGAGCTGTTTTTT. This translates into CASSQGTGATGELFF.

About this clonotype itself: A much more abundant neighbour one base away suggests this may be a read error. CDR3 residues: CASIARVAEPQETQYF. CDR3 DNA sequence: TGTGCCAGCATCGCCCGGGTCGCGGAACCACAAGAGACCCAGTACTTC. The genes are TRBV7-9 and TRBJ2-5; unclear D gene. Trimming left V 7 bases short and J 2 bases short, with 20 bases between. Looked up from germline, CDR1 is SEHNR and CDR2 is FQNEAQ (reference sequence). The CDR3 runs to 16 residues.

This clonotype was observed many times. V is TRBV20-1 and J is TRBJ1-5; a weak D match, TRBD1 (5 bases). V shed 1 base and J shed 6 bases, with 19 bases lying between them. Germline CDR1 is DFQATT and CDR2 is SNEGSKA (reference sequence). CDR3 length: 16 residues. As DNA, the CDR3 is TGCAGTGCTAGAGTGACCGGGACGGCCATGTCTCAGCCCCAGCATTTT. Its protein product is CSARVTGTAMSQPQHF.

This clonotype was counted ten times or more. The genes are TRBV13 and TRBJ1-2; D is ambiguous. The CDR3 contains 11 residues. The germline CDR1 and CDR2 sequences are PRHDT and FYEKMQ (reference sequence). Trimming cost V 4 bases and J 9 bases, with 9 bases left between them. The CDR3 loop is CASSSGVSYTF. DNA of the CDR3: TGTGCCAGCAGCTCGGGAGTGAGCTACACCTTC.

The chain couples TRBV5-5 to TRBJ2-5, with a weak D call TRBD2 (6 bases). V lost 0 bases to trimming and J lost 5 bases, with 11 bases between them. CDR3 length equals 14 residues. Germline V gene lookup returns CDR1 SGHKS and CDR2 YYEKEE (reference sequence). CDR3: CASSLVRGWETQYF. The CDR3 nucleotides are TGTGCCAGCAGCTTGGTGCGGGGATGGGAGACCCAGTACTTC.

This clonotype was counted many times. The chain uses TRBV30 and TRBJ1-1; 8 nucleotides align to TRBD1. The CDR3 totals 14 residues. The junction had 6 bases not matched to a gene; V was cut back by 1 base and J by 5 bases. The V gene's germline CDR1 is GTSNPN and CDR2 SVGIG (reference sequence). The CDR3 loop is CAWSDRGKRTEAFF. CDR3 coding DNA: TGTGCCTGGAGTGACAGGGGGAAGAGGACTGAAGCTTTCTTT.

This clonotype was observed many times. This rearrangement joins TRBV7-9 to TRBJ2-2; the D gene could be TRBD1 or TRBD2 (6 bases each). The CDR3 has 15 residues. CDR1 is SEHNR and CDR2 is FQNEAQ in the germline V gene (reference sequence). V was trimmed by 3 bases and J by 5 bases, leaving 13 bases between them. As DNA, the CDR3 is TGTGCCAGCAGCTTCGGGGGCATGGGGACCGGGGAGCTGTTTTTT. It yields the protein CASSFGGMGTGELFF.

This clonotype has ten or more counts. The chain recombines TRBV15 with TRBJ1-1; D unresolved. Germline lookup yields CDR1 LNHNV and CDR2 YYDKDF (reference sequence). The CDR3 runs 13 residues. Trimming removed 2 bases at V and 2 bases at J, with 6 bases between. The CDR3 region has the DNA TGTGCCACCAGCAGAACGTCAAACACTGAAGCTTTCTTT. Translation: CATSRTSNTEAFF.

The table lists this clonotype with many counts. CDR3 nucleotides: TGTGCCAGCAGTTCGGATCCCGACTACGAGCAGTACTTC. Translating gives CASSSDPDYEQYF. The genes are TRBV12-3 or TRBV12-4 and TRBJ2-7, with D hard to call. This CDR3 spans 13 amino acids. Trimming took off 4 bases at V and 3 bases at J, with 10 bases between the two ends.

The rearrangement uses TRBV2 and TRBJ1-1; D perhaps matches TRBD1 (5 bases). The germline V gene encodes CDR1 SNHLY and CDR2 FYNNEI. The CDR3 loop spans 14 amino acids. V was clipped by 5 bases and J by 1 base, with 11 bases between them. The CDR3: CASSKTEQNTEAFF. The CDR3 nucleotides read TGTGCCAGCAGTAAGACAGAGCAGAACACTGAAGCTTTCTTT.

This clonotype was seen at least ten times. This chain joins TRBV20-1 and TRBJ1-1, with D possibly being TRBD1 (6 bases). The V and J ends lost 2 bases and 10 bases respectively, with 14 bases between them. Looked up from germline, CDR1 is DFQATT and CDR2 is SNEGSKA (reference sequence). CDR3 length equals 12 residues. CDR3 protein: CSARPGQTGAFF. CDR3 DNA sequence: TGCAGTGCTAGACCTGGACAGACCGGAGCTTTCTTT.